The source of this T cell receptor (beta chain) is a study of cytomegalovirus exposure and HLA in healthy donors. Profiling relied on immunoSEQ multiplex PCR, and the TCRdb table lists in-frame clones only, not all of them. The sample has 250,000 or so clones, 90% seen once; the top ten hold about 0.36%. Germline V CDR1 and CDR2: MNHEY, SVGAGI. V shed 2 bases and J shed 5 bases, with 6 bases lying between them. The CDR3 runs to 13 residues. Sequencing was done on a sample of PBMCs. This chain joins TRBV6-5 and TRBJ2-2; D unresolved. This TCR was recovered from a woman under 30 in good health and CMV-seronegative. The CDR3 region has the DNA TGTGCCAGCAGTTACGCGGCAACCGGGGAGCTGTTTTTT. It yields the protein CASSYAATGELFF.